This T cell receptor (beta chain) was observed in a study of blood T cell repertoires in COVID-19. Study information: Acute and convalescent COVID-19 specimens originated in the United States, Italy and Spain. Nucleic acid was either cDNA or gDNA, and it came from T cells, B-cell-depleted T cells, or PBMCs.

In terms of age and location, participants ranged from roughly 18 to 95 years and lived in about 25 US areas. Recovered status applied to Cohort 3 donors who had two consecutive negative PCRs. It also applied to those with clearance or with symptom resolution. Sequenced by immunoSEQ multiplex PCR; TCRdb stores in-frame clones only, minus some. In the table there are about 320,000 clones, over 80% of which are singletons. This clone turned up a few times. CDR1 and CDR2 (germline): LNHDA, SQIVND (reference sequence). The germline V and J ends were trimmed by 5 bases and 3 bases, with 8 bases remaining between them. The CDR3 runs 12 residues.

The chain employs TRBV19 and TRBJ2-7; D remains ambiguous. The sequence was collected from a young woman who had recovered from COVID-19. What was sequenced was PBMCs or T cells enriched from blood (not recorded which). CDR3 DNA: TGTGCCAGTAGTCCGGGTGGCTACGAGCAGTACTTC. Protein sequence: CASSPGGYEQYF.